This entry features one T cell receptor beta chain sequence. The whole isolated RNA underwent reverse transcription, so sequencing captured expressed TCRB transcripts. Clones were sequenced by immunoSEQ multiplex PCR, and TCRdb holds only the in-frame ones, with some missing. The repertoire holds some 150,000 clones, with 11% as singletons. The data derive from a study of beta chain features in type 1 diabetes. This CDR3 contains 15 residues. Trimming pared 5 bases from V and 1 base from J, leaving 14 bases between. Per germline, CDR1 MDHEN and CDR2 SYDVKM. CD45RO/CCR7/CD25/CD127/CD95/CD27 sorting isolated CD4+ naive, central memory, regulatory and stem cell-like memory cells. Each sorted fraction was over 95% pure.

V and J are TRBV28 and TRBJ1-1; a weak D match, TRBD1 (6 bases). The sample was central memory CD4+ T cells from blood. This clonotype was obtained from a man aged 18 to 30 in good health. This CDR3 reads CASSRAGHPNTEAFF. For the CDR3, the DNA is TGTGCCAGCAGTAGAGCGGGACACCCGAACACTGAAGCTTTCTTT.